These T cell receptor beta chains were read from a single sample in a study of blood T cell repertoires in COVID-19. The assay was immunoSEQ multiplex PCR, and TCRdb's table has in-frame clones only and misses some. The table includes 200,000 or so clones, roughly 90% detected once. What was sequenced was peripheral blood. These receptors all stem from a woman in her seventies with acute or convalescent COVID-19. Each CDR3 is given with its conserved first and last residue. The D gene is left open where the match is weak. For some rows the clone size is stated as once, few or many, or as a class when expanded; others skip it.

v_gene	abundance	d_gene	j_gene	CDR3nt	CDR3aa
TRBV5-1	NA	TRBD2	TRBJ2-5	TGCGCCAGCAGCTTGGCCGTAGCGGGGGGGCAAGAGACCCAGTACTTC	CASSLAVAGGQETQYF
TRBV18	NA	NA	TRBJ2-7	TGTGCCAGCTCACCGGGACAAGGGCGCTACGAGCAGTACTTC	CASSPGQGRYEQYF
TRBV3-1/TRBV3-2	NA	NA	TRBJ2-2	TGTGCCAGCAGCCAAGATGGGAGGTCCGGGGAGCTGTTTTTT	CASSQDGRSGELFF
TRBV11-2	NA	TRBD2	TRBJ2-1	TGTGCCAGCAGCTTAGTGGGACTAGCGTTCTACAATGAGCAGTTCTTC	CASSLVGLAFYNEQFF
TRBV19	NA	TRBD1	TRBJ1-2	TGTGCCAGTAGTCGAGAAACAGGGGTATATGGCTACACCTTC	CASSRETGVYGYTF
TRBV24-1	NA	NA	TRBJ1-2	TGTGCCACCAGTGATCCGGGAGGGGCTTCGTATGGCTACACCTTC	CATSDPGGASYGYTF
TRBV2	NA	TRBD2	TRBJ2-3	TGTGCCAGCAGTCGGCGACTAGCGGGGGGTAGCACAGATACGCAGTATTTT	CASSRRLAGGSTDTQYF
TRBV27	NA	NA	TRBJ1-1	TGTGCCAGCAGTCCTCACCCTCGGGACACTGAAGCTTTCTTT	CASSPHPRDTEAFF
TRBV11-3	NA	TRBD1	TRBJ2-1	TGTGCCAGCAGCCCGGACAGGGGGAGCTACAATGAGCAGTTCTTC	CASSPDRGSYNEQFF
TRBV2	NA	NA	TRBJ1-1	TGTGCCAGCAGTGCGAGTACGAACACTGAAGCTTTCTTT	CASSASTNTEAFF
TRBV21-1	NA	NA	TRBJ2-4	TGTGCCAGCCAGGACAGATTAGCCAAAAACATTCAGTACTTC	CASQDRLAKNIQYF
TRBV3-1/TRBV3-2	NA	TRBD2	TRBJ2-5	TGTGCCAGCAGCCAAGGACTAGCGGGAGTAAGGCAAGAGACCCAGTACTTC	CASSQGLAGVRQETQYF
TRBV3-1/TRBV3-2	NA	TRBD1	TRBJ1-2	TGTGCCAGCAGCCAAGATACCGGGACAGGCTATGGCTACACCTTC	CASSQDTGTGYGYTF
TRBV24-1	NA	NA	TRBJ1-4	TGTGCCACCAGTGATACCGGGCAGGGAGGAGAAAAACTGTTTTTT	CATSDTGQGGEKLFF
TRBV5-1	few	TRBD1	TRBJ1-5	TGCGCCAGCAGCGTAACAGGGGGCAATCAGCCCCAGCATTTT	CASSVTGGNQPQHF
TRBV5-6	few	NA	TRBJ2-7	TGTGCCAGCAGACAAGGGGGATCCCCCTCCTACGAGCAGTACTTC	CASRQGGSPSYEQYF
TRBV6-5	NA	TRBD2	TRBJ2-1	TGTGCCAGCAGTTTCACCGTCGGGGGGACCAACAATGAGCAGTTCTTC	CASSFTVGGTNNEQFF
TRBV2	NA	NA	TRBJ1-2	TGTGCCAGCAGTGAGAACACCTATGGCTACACCTTC	CASSENTYGYTF
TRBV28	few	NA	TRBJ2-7	TGTGCCACCTTTAGGGGGAGCGAGCAGTACTTC	CATFRGSEQYF
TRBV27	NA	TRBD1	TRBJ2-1	TGTGCCAGCAGTTTCTGGACAGGGGTGAATGAGCAGTTCTTC	CASSFWTGVNEQFF
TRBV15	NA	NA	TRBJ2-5	TGTGCCACTGAACCCGGGGAACGCCTGCAAGAGACCCAGTACTTC	CATEPGERLQETQYF
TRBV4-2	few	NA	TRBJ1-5	TGTGCCAGCAGCCAAGATTACAGGAGCTATCAGCCCCAGCATTTT	CASSQDYRSYQPQHF
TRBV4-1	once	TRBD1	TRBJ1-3	TGCGCCAGCAGCCATTTACAGGGGGCATCTGGAAACACCATATATTTT	CASSHLQGASGNTIYF
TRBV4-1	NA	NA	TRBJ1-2	TGCGCCAGCAGCCCCGGAGTTGTTCGAGTGGTCTATGGCTACACCTTC	CASSPGVVRVVYGYTF
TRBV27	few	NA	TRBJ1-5	TGTGCCAGCAGTTTCAGTGGTCAGCCCCAGCATTTT	CASSFSGQPQHF
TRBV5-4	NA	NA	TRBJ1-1	TGTGCCAGCAGCTTGGTGGCAGGCACTGAAGCTTTCTTT	CASSLVAGTEAFF
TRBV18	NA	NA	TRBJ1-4	TGTGCCAGCTCCTATACCATACCTCAGACAGGTGAAAAACTGTTTTTT	CASSYTIPQTGEKLFF
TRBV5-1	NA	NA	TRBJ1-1	TGCGCCAGCAGCGTACAGGGTGGTGGCACTGAAGCTTTCTTT	CASSVQGGGTEAFF